The rows below give T cell receptor beta chains drawn from one sample of a study of siplizumab effects on memory and regulatory T cells. Some clones are missing from TCRdb's copy, which holds only in-frame ones; the method was immunoSEQ multiplex PCR. This sample has nearly 20,000 clones, with about 45% found just once. Antigens of these TCRs are unknown. Sequenced material: CFSE-low (dividing) CD4+ T cells sorted from an allogeneic mixed lymphocyte reaction. The receptors derive from a human donor in good health; the cells came from an allogeneic mixed lymphocyte reaction. Some clones in this sample may be carry-over from other donors' samples. The CDR3 runs from the conserved cysteine through the conserved F or W. Fields, in order: D gene, J gene, clone size, V gene, CDR3 protein, CDR3 DNA. A D gene is named only where the DNA matches it firmly. Where a row states a size, it is once, few, many or the class of an expanded clone; other rows omit it.

d_call: -
j_call: TRBJ2-5
clone_size: -
v_call: TRBV5-3
cdr3_aa: CARRDCQQETQYF
cdr3_nt: TGTGCCAGAAGGGACTGTCAACAAGAGACCCAGTACTTC

d_call: -
j_call: TRBJ1-2
clone_size: -
v_call: TRBV5-5
cdr3_aa: CASSSADNYGYTF
cdr3_nt: TGTGCCAGCAGCTCCGCGGATAACTATGGCTACACCTTC

d_call: TRBD1
j_call: TRBJ2-7
clone_size: few
v_call: TRBV5-1
cdr3_aa: CASSHPGGWEQYF
cdr3_nt: TGCGCCAGCAGCCACCCAGGGGGCTGGGAGCAGTACTTC

d_call: -
j_call: TRBJ1-6
clone_size: -
v_call: TRBV9
cdr3_aa: CASSVEDPLNSPLHF
cdr3_nt: TGTGCCAGCAGCGTAGAAGACCCCTTAAATTCACCCCTCCACTTT

d_call: TRBD1
j_call: TRBJ1-5
clone_size: few
v_call: TRBV15
cdr3_aa: CATSTTGGHQPQHF
cdr3_nt: TGTGCCACCAGCACGACAGGGGGCCACCAGCCCCAGCATTTT

d_call: TRBD2
j_call: TRBJ2-1
clone_size: medium-sized
v_call: TRBV7-3
cdr3_aa: CASRLAGSPYNEQFF
cdr3_nt: TGTGCCAGCCGACTAGCGGGGTCTCCATACAATGAGCAGTTCTTC

d_call: TRBD2
j_call: TRBJ2-1
clone_size: once
v_call: TRBV2
cdr3_aa: CASSPSGSIYEQFF
cdr3_nt: TGTGCCAGCAGTCCGAGCGGGAGCATTTATGAGCAGTTCTTC

d_call: -
j_call: TRBJ1-2
clone_size: few
v_call: TRBV11-2
cdr3_aa: CASSLQVFGRGYTF
cdr3_nt: TGTGCCAGCAGCTTACAGGTCTTTGGGCGCGGCTACACCTTC

d_call: -
j_call: TRBJ2-7
clone_size: -
v_call: TRBV9
cdr3_aa: CASSATPGPYEQYF
cdr3_nt: TGTGCCAGCAGCGCTACTCCAGGGCCCTACGAGCAGTACTTC

d_call: -
j_call: TRBJ1-1
clone_size: many
v_call: TRBV5-5
cdr3_aa: CASSQQQGKGTEAFF
cdr3_nt: TGTGCCAGCAGCCAACAACAGGGAAAGGGCACTGAAGCTTTCTTT

d_call: -
j_call: TRBJ1-1
clone_size: -
v_call: TRBV7-9
cdr3_aa: CASSLVRGGNTEAFF
cdr3_nt: TGTGCCAGCAGCTTAGTTAGAGGAGGGAACACTGAAGCTTTCTTT

d_call: -
j_call: TRBJ2-7
clone_size: once
v_call: TRBV6-5
cdr3_aa: CASSRQVGLVHEQYF
cdr3_nt: TGTGCCAGCAGCCGACAGGTTGGGTTGGTCCACGAGCAGTACTTC

d_call: -
j_call: TRBJ1-1
clone_size: medium-sized
v_call: TRBV6-6
cdr3_aa: CASTPPWGNTEAFF
cdr3_nt: TGTGCCAGCACCCCCCCGTGGGGCAACACTGAAGCTTTCTTT

d_call: TRBD1
j_call: TRBJ1-1
clone_size: -
v_call: TRBV18
cdr3_aa: CASSPQQGSTSMNTEAFF
cdr3_nt: TGTGCCAGCTCCCCGCAACAGGGGAGCACCTCCATGAACACTGAAGCTTTCTTT

d_call: TRBD1
j_call: TRBJ2-5
clone_size: -
v_call: TRBV6-6
cdr3_aa: CASSYLGTGGKTQYF
cdr3_nt: TGTGCCAGCAGTTACTTAGGGACAGGGGGGAAGACCCAGTACTTC

d_call: -
j_call: TRBJ1-2
clone_size: -
v_call: TRBV6-1
cdr3_aa: CASSEAGDYGYTF
cdr3_nt: TGTGCCAGCAGTGAAGCAGGGGACTATGGCTACACCTTC

d_call: TRBD1
j_call: TRBJ1-5
clone_size: few
v_call: TRBV18
cdr3_aa: CASSPSGPGGSNQPQHF
cdr3_nt: TGTGCCAGCTCACCATCGGGTCCAGGGGGTTCCAATCAGCCCCAGCATTTT

d_call: TRBD2
j_call: TRBJ2-7
clone_size: -
v_call: TRBV13
cdr3_aa: CASRGGTYEQYF
cdr3_nt: TGTGCCAGCCGGGGAGGGACCTACGAGCAGTACTTC

d_call: -
j_call: TRBJ1-3
clone_size: few
v_call: TRBV6-1
cdr3_aa: CASSRGTGNTIYF
cdr3_nt: TGTGCCAGCAGTAGGGGTACAGGAAACACCATATATTTT

d_call: -
j_call: TRBJ2-4
clone_size: -
v_call: TRBV29-1
cdr3_aa: CSVDKGTDIQYF
cdr3_nt: TGCAGCGTTGATAAGGGAACAGACATTCAGTACTTC

d_call: -
j_call: TRBJ1-1
clone_size: -
v_call: TRBV2
cdr3_aa: CASGGHTNTEAFF
cdr3_nt: TGTGCCAGCGGAGGACATACAAACACTGAAGCTTTCTTT

d_call: TRBD2
j_call: TRBJ2-2
clone_size: -
v_call: TRBV5-8
cdr3_aa: CATTLAGGTNTGELFF
cdr3_nt: TGTGCTACTACCCTAGCGGGAGGAACCAACACCGGGGAGCTGTTTTTT

d_call: -
j_call: TRBJ2-7
clone_size: -
v_call: TRBV6-5
cdr3_aa: CASSSPYEQYF
cdr3_nt: TGTGCCAGCAGTTCGCCCTACGAGCAGTACTTC

d_call: TRBD2
j_call: TRBJ2-3
clone_size: few
v_call: TRBV10-3
cdr3_aa: CASISGSGTDTQYF
cdr3_nt: TGTGCCAGTATAAGCGGGAGCGGCACAGATACGCAGTATTTT

d_call: -
j_call: TRBJ2-7
clone_size: few
v_call: TRBV10-3
cdr3_aa: CAIMTGDSYEQYF
cdr3_nt: TGTGCCATCATGACAGGAGATTCCTACGAGCAGTACTTC

d_call: -
j_call: TRBJ1-1
clone_size: few
v_call: TRBV9
cdr3_aa: CASSVSRRTEAFF
cdr3_nt: TGTGCCAGCAGCGTATCCCGGCGTACTGAAGCTTTCTTT

d_call: -
j_call: TRBJ1-2
clone_size: many
v_call: TRBV5-1
cdr3_aa: CASSLAIQGSYGYTF
cdr3_nt: TGCGCCAGCAGCTTGGCCATTCAGGGGTCTTATGGCTACACCTTC

d_call: -
j_call: TRBJ2-7
clone_size: -
v_call: TRBV6-5
cdr3_aa: CASSYWSARPYEQYF
cdr3_nt: TGTGCCAGCAGTTACTGGTCTGCCCGACCCTACGAGCAGTACTTC

d_call: -
j_call: TRBJ2-3
clone_size: -
v_call: TRBV11-1
cdr3_aa: CASSTRTRWADTQYF
cdr3_nt: TGTGCCAGCAGCACACGTACTAGGTGGGCAGATACGCAGTATTTT

d_call: TRBD1
j_call: TRBJ1-2
clone_size: -
v_call: TRBV5-1
cdr3_aa: CASSPQTGWGLSYTF
cdr3_nt: TGCGCCAGCAGCCCCCAGACAGGGTGGGGGCTATCCTACACCTTC

d_call: -
j_call: TRBJ1-2
clone_size: medium-sized
v_call: TRBV7-9
cdr3_aa: CASSSTGTVYGYTF
cdr3_nt: TGTGCCAGCAGCAGTACCGGGACGGTTTATGGCTACACCTTC

d_call: TRBD1
j_call: TRBJ1-2
clone_size: -
v_call: TRBV6-5
cdr3_aa: CASRGTGGEAYGYTF
cdr3_nt: TGTGCCAGCCGTGGGACAGGGGGAGAGGCCTATGGCTACACCTTC

d_call: TRBD2
j_call: TRBJ2-1
clone_size: -
v_call: TRBV18
cdr3_aa: CASSPPLLAGLYNEQFF
cdr3_nt: TGTGCCAGCTCACCACCCTTACTAGCGGGGCTCTACAATGAGCAGTTCTTC

d_call: TRBD1
j_call: TRBJ2-7
clone_size: -
v_call: TRBV7-6
cdr3_aa: CASSSGTATDEQYF
cdr3_nt: TGTGCCAGCAGCTCCGGGACAGCCACGGACGAGCAGTACTTC

d_call: -
j_call: TRBJ1-1
clone_size: many
v_call: TRBV6-5
cdr3_aa: CASSFDGNTEAFF
cdr3_nt: TGTGCCAGCAGTTTCGACGGGAACACTGAAGCTTTCTTT

d_call: -
j_call: TRBJ2-5
clone_size: -
v_call: TRBV2
cdr3_aa: CASSEAIQALGTQYF
cdr3_nt: TGTGCCAGCAGTGAAGCGATACAGGCCCTAGGGACCCAGTACTTC

d_call: -
j_call: TRBJ2-1
clone_size: few
v_call: TRBV5-1
cdr3_aa: CASSVGHISYNEQFF
cdr3_nt: TGCGCCAGCAGCGTGGGACACATCTCCTACAATGAGCAGTTCTTC

d_call: TRBD1
j_call: TRBJ2-7
clone_size: few
v_call: TRBV6-5
cdr3_aa: CASSYLGQGYEQYF
cdr3_nt: TGTGCCAGCAGTTATCTGGGACAGGGCTACGAGCAGTACTTC

d_call: TRBD1
j_call: TRBJ2-1
clone_size: few
v_call: TRBV11-3
cdr3_aa: CASSRDRGYWNEQFF
cdr3_nt: TGTGCCAGCAGTAGAGACAGGGGATATTGGAATGAGCAGTTCTTC

d_call: -
j_call: TRBJ1-3
clone_size: -
v_call: TRBV6-1
cdr3_aa: CASSERYSGNTIYF
cdr3_nt: TGTGCCAGCAGTGAGAGGTACTCTGGAAACACCATATATTTT

d_call: -
j_call: TRBJ1-2
clone_size: many
v_call: TRBV5-4
cdr3_aa: CASSWATRLRDGYTF
cdr3_nt: TGTGCCAGCAGCTGGGCTACCCGACTGAGAGATGGCTACACCTTC

d_call: -
j_call: TRBJ1-4
clone_size: -
v_call: TRBV7-9
cdr3_aa: CASSLGGAWEKLFF
cdr3_nt: TGTGCCAGCAGCTTAGGAGGGGCTTGGGAAAAACTGTTTTTT

d_call: -
j_call: TRBJ1-1
clone_size: -
v_call: TRBV19
cdr3_aa: CASGRATVNTEAFF
cdr3_nt: TGTGCCAGCGGGAGGGCGACGGTGAACACTGAAGCTTTCTTT

d_call: -
j_call: TRBJ1-1
clone_size: medium-sized
v_call: TRBV9
cdr3_aa: CASSVKGDTEAFF
cdr3_nt: TGTGCCAGCAGCGTAAAGGGAGACACTGAAGCTTTCTTT

d_call: -
j_call: TRBJ2-3
clone_size: -
v_call: TRBV5-1
cdr3_aa: CASSLWGRKEDTQYF
cdr3_nt: TGCGCCAGCAGCTTGTGGGGCCGGAAGGAAGATACGCAGTATTTT

d_call: TRBD2
j_call: TRBJ2-1
clone_size: -
v_call: TRBV5-1
cdr3_aa: CASSPQTSGSYNEQFF
cdr3_nt: TGCGCCAGCAGCCCGCAAACTAGCGGCTCCTACAATGAGCAGTTCTTC

d_call: TRBD2
j_call: TRBJ2-2
clone_size: -
v_call: TRBV6-6
cdr3_aa: CASRTGGLNTGELFF
cdr3_nt: TGTGCCAGCAGGACGGGGGGGCTAAACACCGGGGAGCTGTTTTTT

d_call: -
j_call: TRBJ2-7
clone_size: -
v_call: TRBV5-1
cdr3_aa: CASSLVPGSYEQYF
cdr3_nt: TGCGCCAGCAGCTTGGTGCCAGGATCCTACGAGCAGTACTTC

d_call: -
j_call: TRBJ2-2
clone_size: -
v_call: TRBV10-3
cdr3_aa: CAIRANTGELFF
cdr3_nt: TGTGCCATCAGGGCGAACACCGGGGAGCTGTTTTTT

d_call: TRBD1
j_call: TRBJ1-1
clone_size: few
v_call: TRBV18
cdr3_aa: CASSPQGQLNTEAFF
cdr3_nt: TGTGCCAGCTCGCCCCAGGGACAGCTGAACACTGAAGCTTTCTTT

d_call: -
j_call: TRBJ1-1
clone_size: few
v_call: TRBV5-4
cdr3_aa: CASSFPGVLTEAFF
cdr3_nt: TGTGCCAGCAGCTTCCCGGGGGTCCTTACTGAAGCTTTCTTT

d_call: -
j_call: TRBJ1-5
clone_size: once
v_call: TRBV29-1
cdr3_aa: CSVGDLSNQPQHF
cdr3_nt: TGCAGCGTTGGGGACTTAAGCAATCAGCCCCAGCATTTT

d_call: -
j_call: TRBJ1-6
clone_size: -
v_call: TRBV19
cdr3_aa: CASSIIYGGTHSPLHF
cdr3_nt: TGTGCCAGTAGTATCATCTACGGGGGGACACATTCACCCCTCCACTTT

d_call: -
j_call: TRBJ1-5
clone_size: few
v_call: TRBV18
cdr3_aa: CASSARRVSNQPQHF
cdr3_nt: TGTGCCAGCTCAGCCCGGAGGGTTAGCAATCAGCCCCAGCATTTT

d_call: TRBD1
j_call: TRBJ1-1
clone_size: -
v_call: TRBV7-9
cdr3_aa: CASSPEGARGTEAFF
cdr3_nt: TGTGCCAGCAGCCCAGAGGGGGCGCGGGGCACTGAAGCTTTCTTT

d_call: -
j_call: TRBJ2-5
clone_size: -
v_call: TRBV19
cdr3_aa: CASSIQGLETQYF
cdr3_nt: TGTGCCAGTAGTATTCAAGGGCTGGAGACCCAGTACTTC

d_call: -
j_call: TRBJ2-7
clone_size: -
v_call: TRBV7-3
cdr3_aa: CASSPSGTQAYEQYF
cdr3_nt: TGTGCCAGCAGCCCCTCCGGGACACAGGCCTACGAGCAGTACTTC

d_call: TRBD1
j_call: TRBJ1-1
clone_size: -
v_call: TRBV7-9
cdr3_aa: CASSLAFVGQVTMNTEAFF
cdr3_nt: TGTGCCAGCAGCTTAGCATTTGTGGGACAGGTAACGATGAACACTGAAGCTTTCTTT

d_call: -
j_call: TRBJ1-2
clone_size: -
v_call: TRBV4-1
cdr3_aa: CASSQAGTLNYGYTF
cdr3_nt: TGCGCCAGCAGCCAAGCCGGGACGCTGAACTATGGCTACACCTTC

d_call: TRBD1
j_call: TRBJ1-2
clone_size: -
v_call: TRBV18
cdr3_aa: CASSSLGQGAWDGYTF
cdr3_nt: TGTGCCAGCTCATCCCTTGGACAGGGCGCCTGGGATGGCTACACCTTC